The 22 T cell receptor beta chains presented below share a single source sample, sequenced in a study of cytomegalovirus exposure and HLA in healthy donors. Both 60 Vbeta primers and 13 Jbeta primers went into the PCR. Only in-frame clones appear in the TCRdb table, and some are missing; sequencing was by immunoSEQ multiplex PCR. The data show about 70,000 clones, with around 62% seen just once and less than 20% held by the top ten. Input material: PBMCs. The origin of the receptors is a man in his forties or fifties in good health and CMV-seropositive.

V and J are TRBV4-1 and TRBJ2-2; 11 positions agree with TRBD2. J gave up 4 bases and V 0 bases, and 4 bases lay outside the gene matches. The CDR3 is made up of 17 amino acids. In germline, CDR1 is MGHRA, CDR2 YSYEKL. The CDR3 DNA is TGCGCCAGCAGCCAAGAACTAGCGGGAGTCGGCACCGGGGAGCTGTTTTTT. It yields the protein CASSQELAGVGTGELFF.

V and J are TRBV9 and TRBJ2-2; D possibly corresponds to TRBD2 (6 bases). The CDR3 sequence is 16 residues long. V was cut by 7 bases and J by 0 bases, with 16 bases left in between. In germline, CDR1 is SGDLS, CDR2 YYNGEE. In DNA form, the CDR3 reads TGTGCCAGCGGAACCTCTAGCGCTCCGAACACCGGGGAGCTGTTTTTT. This encodes CASGTSSAPNTGELFF. The full variable domain, completed using reference TRBV9 and TRBJ2-2, is DSGVTQTPKHLITATGQRVTLRCSPRSGDLSVYWYQQSLDQGLQFLIQYYNGEERAKGNILERFSAQQFPDLHSELNLSSLELGDSALYFCASGTSSAPNTGELFFGEGSRLTVL.

This clone was counted a single time. This sequence joins TRBV19 and TRBJ1-5; 7 nucleotides match TRBD1. Germline CDR1 reads LNHDA; CDR2 reads SQIVND (reference sequence). The CDR3 totals 15 residues. Trimming removed 5 bases from V and 2 bases from J; junction bases left unmatched: 6. CDR3 protein: CASSAEDRRNQPQHF. CDR3 in DNA: TGTGCCAGTAGTGCAGAGGACAGGCGCAATCAGCCCCAGCATTTT.

The chain's CDR3 is CASGTSTGFGYTF. As DNA, the CDR3 is TGTGCTAGTGGTACTTCCACAGGGTTTGGCTACACCTTC. The rearrangement links TRBV12-5 to TRBJ1-2; possible D gene TRBD1, 6 bases. In germline, CDR1 is LGHNT, CDR2 FRNRAP. Deletions cut 5 bases from V and 7 bases from J, with 14 bases between. The length of the CDR3 is 13 residues. The variable domain in full, with the rest retrieved from reference TRBV12-5 and TRBJ1-2, is DARVTQTPRHKVTEMGQEVTMRCQPILGHNTVFWYRQTMMQGLELLAYFRNRAPLDDSGMPKDRFSAEMPDATLATLKIQPSEPRDSAVYFCASGTSTGFGYTFGSGTRLTVV.

This chain uses TRBV2 with TRBJ2-1, with 9 positions matching TRBD2. CDR1 and CDR2 from the germline V gene are SNHLY and FYNNEI. The trim removed 7 bases at V and 4 bases at J, leaving 5 bases unmatched. The length of the CDR3 is 14 residues. The CDR3: CASMERGVYNEQFF. The CDR3 nucleotides are TGTGCCAGCATGGAGCGGGGGGTATACAATGAGCAGTTCTTC. Using reference TRBV2 and TRBJ2-1 for the parts outside the CDR3, the full variable domain is EPEVTQTPSHQVTQMGQEVILRCVPISNHLYFYWYRQILGQKVEFLVSFYNNEISEKSEIFDDQFSVERPDGSNFTLKIRSTKLEDSAMYFCASMERGVYNEQFFGPGTRLTVL.

J is TRBJ2-7 and V is TRBV6-1; D not resolved. This CDR3 has 12 amino acids. V lost 6 bases to trimming and J lost 5 bases, with 11 bases between them. Germline V lookup: CDR1 MNHNS, CDR2 SASEGT. The CDR3 spells CASRGQSHEQYF. DNA of the CDR3: TGTGCCAGCAGGGGCCAGTCCCACGAGCAGTACTTC.

This clone came up a few times. This chain connects TRBV6-1 to TRBJ1-5; tentatively, D is TRBD1 (6 bases). This CDR3 has 14 amino acids. V lost 6 bases and J 2 bases, leaving 11 bases between the germline ends. CDR1 and CDR2 from the germline V gene are MNHNS and SASEGT. CDR3 bases: TGTGCCAGCAGCGAAAACAGGGGCAATCAGCCCCAGCATTTT. Translation: CASSENRGNQPQHF.

This chain links TRBV30 with TRBJ2-7, with 7 bases that match TRBD1. The V gene's germline CDR1 is GTSNPN and CDR2 SVGIG (reference sequence). This CDR3 has 15 amino acids. V trimming: 0 bases; J trimming: 9 bases; junction bases outside the gene matches: 14. The CDR3 DNA reads as TGTGCCTGGAGTGTAAGAAGGGGACAGTCCACCATGCAGTACTTC. Translated: CAWSVRRGQSTMQYF.

The chain has TRBV27 and TRBJ2-1; possible D gene TRBD2, 5 bases. This CDR3 has 12 residues. V gave up 6 bases and J gave up 2 bases, with 5 bases separating them. Germline V gives CDR1 MNHEY, CDR2 SMNVEV (reference sequence). The CDR3 spells CASREAYNEQFF. The CDR3 DNA reads as TGTGCCAGCAGGGAGGCCTACAATGAGCAGTTCTTC.

This clone has only one observation. The chain joins TRBV5-1 to TRBJ1-1; 7 positions match TRBD1. The CDR3 contains 14 residues. V lost 4 bases and J lost 11; bases outside the gene matches: 14. CDR1 and CDR2 from the germline V gene are SGHRS and YFSETQ. DNA of the CDR3: TGCGCCAGCAGCGAGGGACAGTCCCGAAAGGGGGCTTTCTTT. It specifies CASSEGQSRKGAFF.

The chain has TRBV19 and TRBJ2-5; the D gene is possibly TRBD1 (7 bases). Germline V gene lookup returns CDR1 LNHDA and CDR2 SQIVND (reference sequence). Trimming shortened V by 10 bases and J by 4 bases, and 16 bases separated the two germline ends. The CDR3 spans 13 residues. CDR3 nucleotides: TGTGCCACCCAGGCAGGGGGGTCAGAGACCCAGTACTTC. It is translated as CATQAGGSETQYF.

The chain is built from TRBV4-2 and TRBJ1-6, with D unclear. Germline values: CDR1 LGHNA, CDR2 YNFKEQ. V lost 5 bases and J 6 bases, leaving 14 bases between the germline ends. The CDR3 totals 15 residues. This CDR3 reads CASSSQEGSNSPLHF. For the CDR3, the DNA is TGTGCCAGCAGCAGTCAAGAGGGCTCTAATTCACCCCTCCACTTT.

V gene TRBV29-1 combines with J gene TRBJ2-1; the D gene is possibly TRBD1 (6 bases). Germline CDR1 SQVTM, CDR2 ANQGSEA. V was cut by 3 bases and J by 5 bases, with 11 bases left in between. The CDR3 contains 13 residues. The CDR3 coding sequence is TGCAGCGTTGACCGGGACACTAACAATGAGCAGTTCTTC. This encodes CSVDRDTNNEQFF.

The chain recombines TRBV2 with TRBJ2-5; 7 bases map to TRBD1. Germline CDR1 reads SNHLY; CDR2 reads FYNNEI. J was trimmed by 5 bases and V by 1 base; bases with no gene match: 7. The CDR3 is 15 amino acids. The CDR3 nucleotides are TGTGCCAGCAGTGAAGGACAGGGATTGGGGGAGACCCAGTACTTC. It codes for CASSEGQGLGETQYF.

V and J are TRBV4-2 and TRBJ2-7, with D perhaps matching TRBD2 (6 bases). Looked up from germline, CDR1 is LGHNA and CDR2 is YNFKEQ. The CDR3 length is 14 residues. V gave up 4 bases and J gave up 6 bases, with 16 bases separating them. The chain's CDR3 is CASSPGEAGREQYF. The CDR3 DNA reads as TGTGCCAGCAGCCCCGGGGAGGCGGGGCGCGAGCAGTACTTC.

In its sample, this clone was seen a few times. This chain uses TRBV11-2 with TRBJ1-1; TRBD1 matches 8 bases. Germline trimming cut 5 bases from V and 1 base from J; bases unmatched to any gene: 9. Germline loops: CDR1 SGHAT, CDR2 FQNNGV. This CDR3 region has 16 residues. CDR3 region: CASSQWDRRKNTEAFF. CDR3 DNA sequence: TGTGCCAGCAGCCAATGGGACAGGAGAAAGAACACTGAAGCTTTCTTT.

This clone was seen only a few times. The rearrangement links TRBV7-8 to TRBJ1-5, with 8 bases lining up with TRBD1. Germline CDR1 reads SGHVS; CDR2 reads FQNEAQ. The trim removed 1 base at V and 0 bases at J, leaving 5 bases unmatched. The CDR3 covers 17 residues. DNA of the CDR3: TGTGCCAGCAGCTTAGGAGCGACAGGGGATAGCAATCAGCCCCAGCATTTT. Translating gives CASSLGATGDSNQPQHF. Looking up the rest from reference TRBV7-8 and TRBJ1-5 gives the full variable domain: GAGVSQSPRYKVAKRGQDVALRCDPISGHVSLFWYQQALGQGPEFLTYFQNEAQLDKSGLPSDRFFAERPEGSVSTLKIQRTQQEDSAVYLCASSLGATGDSNQPQHFGDGTRLSIL.

The chain joins TRBV7-3 to TRBJ2-3, with a tentative D call TRBD1 (5 bases). This CDR3 is 14 amino acids long. V lost 2 bases and J lost 0, with 6 bases in between. CDR1 and CDR2 from the germline V gene are SGHTA and FQGTGA. The CDR3 DNA reads TGTGCCAGCAGCTTAGACAGAAGCACAGATACGCAGTATTTT. As protein: CASSLDRSTDTQYF.

The chain carries TRBV5-1 and TRBJ2-1; 7 bases align to TRBD2. Germline lookup yields CDR1 SGHRS and CDR2 YFSETQ. The CDR3 extends over 15 amino acids. The J segment lost 4 bases and the V segment lost 4 bases, leaving 8 bases of the junction unmatched. Here the CDR3 reads CASSGEREGYNEQFF. The CDR3 nucleotides read TGCGCCAGCAGCGGAGAGCGGGAAGGATACAATGAGCAGTTCTTC.

This rearrangement joins TRBV4-1 to TRBJ1-1; maybe TRBD1 (6 bases). V was cut by 1 base and J by 7 bases, with 16 bases left in between. Germline CDR1 is MGHRA and CDR2 is YSYEKL. The CDR3 consists of 15 residues. Here the CDR3 DNA reads TGCGCCAGCAGCCAAGTATCAGGGGTACTTGGTGAAGCTTTCTTT. Translated: CASSQVSGVLGEAFF.

The J gene is TRBJ2-6, the V gene TRBV10-1; 16 positions agree with TRBD2. This CDR3 spans 22 amino acids. After removal of 6 bases from V and 0 bases from J, the junction contained 14 bases not matched to a gene. CDR1 WNHNN and CDR2 SYGVQD come from the germline V gene (reference sequence). The CDR3 DNA follows: TGCGCCAGCAGGCCGGGACTAGCGGGAGGGAGGCAAGTTCACTCTGGGGCCAACGTCCTGACTTTC. It is translated as CASRPGLAGGRQVHSGANVLTF.

This chain uses TRBV19 with TRBJ1-1, with 7 bases aligning to TRBD1. The V gene's germline CDR1 is LNHDA and CDR2 SQIVND (reference sequence). CDR3 length: 15 residues. Losses at the gene ends were 6 bases for V and 2 bases for J; bases not matched to a gene: 9. The CDR3 bases are TGTGCCAGTAGGCTCCAGACAGGGCCAAACACTGAAGCTTTCTTT. Encoded protein: CASRLQTGPNTEAFF.